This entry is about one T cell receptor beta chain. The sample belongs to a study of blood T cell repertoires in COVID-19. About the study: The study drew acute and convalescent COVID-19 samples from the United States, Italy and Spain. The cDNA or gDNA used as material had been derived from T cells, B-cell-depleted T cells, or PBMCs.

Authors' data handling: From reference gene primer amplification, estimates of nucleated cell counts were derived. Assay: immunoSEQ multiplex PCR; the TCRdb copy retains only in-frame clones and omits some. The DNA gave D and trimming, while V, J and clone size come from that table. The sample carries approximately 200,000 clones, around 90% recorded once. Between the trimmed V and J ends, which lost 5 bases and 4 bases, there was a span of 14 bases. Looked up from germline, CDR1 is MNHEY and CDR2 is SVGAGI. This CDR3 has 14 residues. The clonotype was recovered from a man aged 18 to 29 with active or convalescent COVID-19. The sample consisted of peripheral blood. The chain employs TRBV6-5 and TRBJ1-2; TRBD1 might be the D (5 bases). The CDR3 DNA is TGTGCCAGCAGTAGCCGAGACAGCACCTATGGCTACACCTTC. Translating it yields CASSSRDSTYGYTF.